These 27 T cell receptor beta chains share one sample of origin, sequenced in a study of CD8 T cells in ankylosing spondylitis. TCRdb recomputed calls from the 5' RACE reads with MiXCR, one row per CDR3 protein. The data show 300,000 to 350,000 distinct CDR3 sequences, with 20% seen just once and roughly 3.4% held by the top ten. Sequencing was carried out using blood, either unsorted or a sorted T cell fraction (not recorded which). These receptors originate from a female donor with ankylosing spondylitis or in good health (not recorded which).

This clonotype showed up just a few times. The CDR3: CASTHVGGEQYF. The CDR3 nucleotides read TGTGCCAGCACCCACGTAGGGGGGGAGCAGTACTTC. The rearrangement uses TRBV6-6 and TRBJ2-7; possibly TRBD1 or TRBD2 for D (6 bases each). The CDR3 spans 12 residues. Between the trimmed V and J ends, which lost 7 bases and 7 bases, there was a span of 14 bases. From germline, CDR1 is MNHNY and CDR2 SVGAGI (reference sequence).

This clonotype was seen a few times. The V call is TRBV10-3, the J call TRBJ2-2; 7 bases match TRBD2. CDR3 size: 14 residues. V lost 7 bases, J lost 3 bases, and 5 bases stayed unmatched. Germline CDR1 and CDR2: ENHRY and SYGVKD. The CDR3 nucleotides are TGTGCCATCAATCTTAGCGGGTACACCGGGGAGCTGTTTTTT. Encoded protein: CAINLSGYTGELFF.

CDR3 residues: CASSLRGEPYNEQFF. The CDR3 bases are TGTGCCAGCAGCTTAAGGGGGGAACCCTACAATGAGCAGTTCTTC. The V and J genes are TRBV7-2 and TRBJ2-1; the D call may be TRBD1 or TRBD2 (6 bases each). The CDR3 loop spans 15 amino acids. Germline V lookup: CDR1 SGHTA, CDR2 FQGNSA. The V and J ends lost 2 bases and 2 bases respectively, with 10 bases between them.

The chain employs TRBV12-3 or TRBV12-4 and TRBJ1-2, with D maybe TRBD1 (5 bases). The CDR3 sequence is 14 residues long. Trimming removed 3 bases at V and 7 bases at J, with 15 bases between. Here the CDR3 DNA reads TGTGCCAGCAGTTTGGGGGGTCCCCTCTCTGGCTACACCTTC. Translating gives CASSLGGPLSGYTF.

This clonotype turned up a few times. The V call is TRBV6-1, the J call TRBJ1-5; unclear D gene. Trimming left V 3 bases short and J 5 bases short, with 8 bases between. CDR1 MNHNS and CDR2 SASEGT come from the germline V gene. The CDR3 sequence is 13 residues long. CDR3 in amino acids: CASSETADQPQHF. The CDR3 region has the DNA TGTGCCAGCAGTGAGACCGCGGATCAGCCCCAGCATTTT.

This clonotype has only a few counts. The chain recombines TRBV29-1 with TRBJ1-1; maybe TRBD1 (6 bases). Per the germline V gene, CDR1 is SQVTM and CDR2 is ANQGSEA. V lost 6 bases and J lost 3, with 14 bases in between. The CDR3 is made up of 13 amino acids. The DNA of the CDR3 is TGCAGCGTCGACTTCTCAGGGGACACTGAAGCTTTCTTT. Amino acids: CSVDFSGDTEAFF.

The chain has TRBV6-1 and TRBJ2-5, with a weak D call TRBD2 (6 bases). This CDR3 spans 14 amino acids. V lost 6 bases, J lost 4 bases, and 15 bases lay in between. In germline, CDR1 is MNHNS, CDR2 SASEGT. CDR3 loop: CASSPPGVTETQYF. The CDR3 bases are TGTGCCAGCAGCCCTCCGGGGGTCACAGAGACCCAGTACTTC.

This clonotype appeared many times. This sequence joins TRBV20-1 and TRBJ2-3; perhaps TRBD1 as D (5 bases). The V gene lost 5 bases and the J gene lost 2 bases, with 11 bases spanning the gap. There are 13 residues in the CDR3. The germline V gene encodes CDR1 DFQATT and CDR2 SNEGSKA (reference sequence). The DNA of the CDR3 is TGCAGTGCTCTTTCGACAGTCACAGATACGCAGTATTTT. Amino acids: CSALSTVTDTQYF.

The table lists this clonotype with a few counts. The V gene is TRBV28, the J gene TRBJ1-1, with D unresolved. This CDR3 has 13 residues. The V end lost 4 bases, the J end lost 1 base, and 7 bases lay between the germline ends. CDR1 and CDR2 (germline): MDHEN, SYDVKM. Written as DNA, the CDR3 is TGTGCCAGCAGTTCGTACAGGAACACTGAAGCTTTCTTT. It codes for CASSSYRNTEAFF.

There are a few counts of this clonotype. This chain joins TRBV7-9 and TRBJ2-7; D is possibly TRBD1 (6 bases). CDR1 and CDR2 (germline): SEHNR, FQNEAQ (reference sequence). This CDR3 region has 14 residues. V dropped 5 bases and J dropped 3 bases, with 14 bases sitting between them. CDR3 sequence reads: CASSTPYRVYEQYF. The CDR3, as DNA: TGTGCCAGCAGCACCCCATACAGGGTCTACGAGCAGTACTTC.

The sample holds many counts of this clonotype. The rearrangement uses TRBV20-1 and TRBJ2-3; perhaps TRBD2 as D (6 bases). The CDR3 totals 15 residues. CDR1 and CDR2 (germline): DFQATT, SNEGSKA (reference sequence). The V and J ends lost 4 bases and 2 bases respectively, with 16 bases between them. Here the CDR3 reads CSAKQAGGHTDTQYF. In DNA, the CDR3 is TGCAGTGCTAAACAGGCAGGAGGGCACACAGATACGCAGTATTTT.

The rearrangement links TRBV27 to TRBJ1-1; weak D call: TRBD1 (5 bases). The CDR3 runs to 14 residues. Germline V lookup: CDR1 MNHEY, CDR2 SMNVEV (reference sequence). V gave up 5 bases and J gave up 1 base, with 11 bases separating them. Here the CDR3 reads CASSLLGANTEAFF. The CDR3, as DNA: TGTGCCAGCAGTCTCCTCGGGGCGAACACTGAAGCTTTCTTT.

This clonotype was seen a few times. The rearrangement links TRBV6-5 to TRBJ2-3; the D gene is possibly TRBD1 (6 bases). CDR1 MNHEY and CDR2 SVGAGI come from the germline V gene. V was shortened by 0 bases and J by 1 base, with 11 bases between the two germline ends. The CDR3 loop spans 16 amino acids. The chain's CDR3 is CASSYSRQVRTDTQYF. The CDR3 DNA follows: TGTGCCAGCAGTTACTCCCGACAGGTCCGCACAGATACGCAGTATTTT.

This clonotype was detected only a few times. The rearrangement uses TRBV12-3 or TRBV12-4 and TRBJ1-1; a weak D match, TRBD1 (5 bases). The V end lost 5 bases, the J end lost 7 bases, and 8 bases lay between the germline ends. CDR3 length: 11 amino acids. CDR3: CASSRGNEAFF. The CDR3 DNA reads as TGTGCCAGCAGTAGGGGTAATGAAGCTTTCTTT.

The V gene is TRBV20-1, the J gene TRBJ2-3, with TRBD2 identical over 7 bases. The CDR3 sequence is 13 residues long. Germline loops: CDR1 DFQATT, CDR2 SNEGSKA (reference sequence). The junction had 6 bases not matched to a gene; V was cut back by 5 bases and J by 4 bases. Here the CDR3 reads CSASAGAADTQYF. CDR3 bases: TGCAGTGCTTCCGCGGGAGCCGCAGATACGCAGTATTTT.

The chain is built from TRBV5-1 and TRBJ2-1; possible D gene TRBD1, 7 bases. The germline V and J ends were trimmed by 2 bases and 9 bases, with 21 bases remaining between them. Germline V gene sequence: CDR1 SGHRS, CDR2 YFSETQ. The CDR3 loop spans 16 amino acids. The CDR3 sequence: CASSFIPGRQGGEQFF. In DNA form, the CDR3 reads TGCGCCAGCAGCTTCATCCCGGGTCGGCAGGGGGGTGAGCAGTTCTTC.

This clonotype appeared a few times. The V gene is TRBV6-2 or TRBV6-3, the J gene TRBJ1-5; the D gene is possibly TRBD1 (5 bases). V lost 8 bases and J lost 3, with 11 bases in between. The CDR3 runs to 13 residues. The V gene's germline CDR1 is MNHEY and CDR2 SVGEGT. In nucleotides, the CDR3 is TGTGCCAGCTCTAGGGGATTCAATCAGCCCCAGCATTTT. Amino acids: CASSRGFNQPQHF.

The V call is TRBV6-2 or TRBV6-3, the J call TRBJ2-1; 12 bases line up with TRBD2. This CDR3 has 17 residues. V gave up 6 bases and J gave up 0 bases; unmatched junction bases: 6. Germline values: CDR1 MNHEY, CDR2 SVGEGT. The CDR3 here is CASRRGLAGGSYNEQFF. Written as DNA, the CDR3 is TGTGCCAGCAGGAGGGGACTAGCGGGCGGCTCCTACAATGAGCAGTTCTTC.

At least ten counts were recorded for this clonotype. V gene TRBV29-1 combines with J gene TRBJ2-1; the D gene is possibly TRBD2 (5 bases). The CDR3 sequence is 13 residues long. Germline V gene data show CDR1 as SQVTM and CDR2 as ANQGSEA. Trimming pared 6 bases from V and 0 bases from J, leaving 9 bases between. CDR3 sequence (DNA): TGCAGCGTAGACTACCGCTCCTACAATGAGCAGTTCTTC. Translation gives CSVDYRSYNEQFF.

This clonotype was seen ten or more times. V and J are TRBV12-3 or TRBV12-4 and TRBJ1-1, with unresolved D. V gave up 7 bases and J gave up 4 bases, with 10 bases separating them. CDR3 size: 12 residues. The CDR3: CASMPGGTEAFF. The CDR3 DNA reads as TGTGCCAGCATGCCAGGTGGCACTGAAGCTTTCTTT.

J is TRBJ2-7 and V is TRBV20-1, with D perhaps matching TRBD1 or TRBD2 (5 bases each). Germline loops: CDR1 DFQATT, CDR2 SNEGSKA (reference sequence). The CDR3 is 15 amino acids. Trimming took 6 bases from V and 4 from J, leaving 22 bases between them. The CDR3, as DNA: TGCAGTGCGAGGGACGGACGTTCCCTGGGGTACGAGCAGTACTTC. Translated: CSARDGRSLGYEQYF.

This clonotype was detected only a few times. The chain links TRBV11-2 to TRBJ2-1; no clear D. V was shortened by 4 bases and J by 2 bases, with 12 bases between the two germline ends. The CDR3 has 15 amino acids. Germline V gene sequence: CDR1 SGHAT, CDR2 FQNNGV. CDR3 in amino acids: CASSWSAEPYNEQFF. The CDR3, as DNA: TGTGCCAGCAGCTGGAGCGCGGAACCCTACAATGAGCAGTTCTTC.

The chain joins TRBV12-3 or TRBV12-4 to TRBJ2-5; TRBD2 matches at 7 bases. The CDR3 extends over 13 amino acids. The junction had 5 bases not matched to a gene; V was cut back by 6 bases and J by 4 bases. CDR3 sequence reads: CASRAAGRETQYF. The CDR3 DNA sequence: TGTGCCAGCAGGGCAGCGGGGCGAGAGACCCAGTACTTC.

This clonotype was detected a few times. V usage is TRBV15 and J usage is TRBJ2-6; D is unresolved. This CDR3 is 18 amino acids long. Trimming took off 0 bases at V and 0 bases at J, with 12 bases between the two ends. The germline CDR1 and CDR2 sequences are LNHNV and YYDKDF (reference sequence). As DNA, the CDR3 is TGTGCCACCAGCAGAGAGATGGGAATCTTCTCTGGGGCCAACGTCCTGACTTTC. This sequence encodes CATSREMGIFSGANVLTF. Using reference TRBV15 and TRBJ2-6 for the parts outside the CDR3, the full variable domain is DAMVIQNPRYQVTQFGKPVTLSCSQTLNHNVMYWYQQKSSQAPKLLFHYYDKDFNNEADTPDNFQSRRPNTSFCFLDIRSPGLGDTAMYLCATSREMGIFSGANVLTFGAGSRLTVL.

This clonotype has only a few counts. The chain has TRBV7-2 and TRBJ2-3; either TRBD1 or TRBD2 may supply D (5 bases each). In germline, CDR1 is SGHTA, CDR2 FQGNSA. The CDR3 is 15 amino acids. Trimming took 1 base from V and 4 from J, leaving 12 bases between them. CDR3 loop: CASSLGGSRADTQYF. Here the CDR3 DNA reads TGTGCCAGCAGCTTAGGGGGGAGTCGGGCAGATACGCAGTATTTT. Full variable domain (remainder filled in from reference TRBV7-2 and TRBJ2-3): GAGVSQSPSNKVTEKGKDVELRCDPISGHTALYWYRQSLGQGLEFLIYFQGNSAPDKSGLPSDRFSAERTGGSVSTLTIQRTQQEDSAVYLCASSLGGSRADTQYFGPGTRLTVL.

The rearrangement links TRBV20-1 to TRBJ2-3, with 11 bases aligning to TRBD2. The CDR3 is 18 residues long. Per germline, CDR1 DFQATT and CDR2 SNEGSKA (reference sequence). J gave up 3 bases and V 5 bases, and 16 bases lay outside the gene matches. The CDR3 protein is CSACPVVLAGGGTDTQYF. In nucleotides, the CDR3 is TGCAGTGCTTGCCCTGTCGTGCTAGCGGGAGGAGGGACAGATACGCAGTATTTT.

CDR3 nucleotide sequence: TGTGCCAGCAGCCGCAGTGGACTGGGACAGAACACCGGGGAGCTGTTTTTT. Translating it yields CASSRSGLGQNTGELFF. This sequence joins TRBV6-1 and TRBJ2-2; D possibly corresponds to TRBD1 (6 bases). Trimming pared 6 bases from V and 1 base from J, leaving 18 bases between. This CDR3 comprises 17 residues. Germline assignment: CDR1 MNHNS and CDR2 SASEGT.